The 8 T cell receptor beta chains listed next were all sequenced from one sample in a study of shared clonotypes between healthy human individuals (TCRdb year 2020). The library was made by the immunoSEQ multiplex PCR assay. TCRdb took this table from immuneACCESS and kept in-frame rearrangements with V and J called. Such tables lack part of the clones; where checked against another copy, unresolved V genes explain under half of the gap, and the rest is unexplained. This sample gives around 550,000 clones in total; 90% to 96% of them show up just once. Clones ranked in the top ten supply 0.05% to 0.07% of the sample. The sequenced sample was naive CD4+ T cells sorted from blood. This specimen's cell subset or site label, per the study, means: CD45RA+ positively selected. The source is a woman aged 30 to 39 in good health.

The rearrangement links TRBV5-1 to TRBJ2-7, with 11 bases lining up with TRBD2. Germline loops: CDR1 SGHRS, CDR2 YFSETQ. The CDR3 extends over 15 amino acids. Germline trimming cut 3 bases from V and 5 bases from J; bases unmatched to any gene: 7. This CDR3 reads CASSSPTSGSNEQYF. The DNA for the CDR3 is TGCGCCAGCAGCTCTCCTACTAGCGGGAGCAACGAGCAGTACTTC. The full variable domain, in which reference TRBV5-1 and TRBJ2-7 provide the parts outside the CDR3, is KAGVTQTPRYLIKTRGQQVTLSCSPISGHRSVSWYQQTPGQGLQFLFEYFSETQRNKGNFPGRFSGRQFSNSRSEMNVSTLELGDSALYLCASSSPTSGSNEQYFGPGTRLTVT.

The chain employs TRBV6-1 and TRBJ2-2; no firm D call. The CDR3 consists of 15 residues. The V end lost 6 bases, the J end lost 5 bases, and 16 bases lay between the germline ends. CDR1 is MNHNS and CDR2 is SASEGT in the germline V gene. CDR3 coding DNA: TGTGCCAGCAGAGGACCCGTTATCGTTACCGGGGAGCTGTTTTTT. This translates into CASRGPVIVTGELFF.

This chain uses TRBV5-1 with TRBJ2-5, with D perhaps TRBD1 (5 bases). The CDR3 consists of 15 residues. Per the germline V gene, CDR1 is SGHRS and CDR2 is YFSETQ. The V end lost 0 bases, the J end lost 5 bases, and 14 bases lay between the germline ends. The CDR3 loop is CASSLDQGWYETQYF. CDR3 bases: TGCGCCAGCAGCTTGGATCAGGGTTGGTATGAGACCCAGTACTTC.

The CDR3 nucleotides read TGCGCCAGCAGCCAAGGGAGCGGGAGGGTGTGGAATGAGCAGTTCTTC. This sequence encodes CASSQGSGRVWNEQFF. This chain connects TRBV4-1 to TRBJ2-1; 10 bases line up with TRBD2. This CDR3 has 16 residues. The V gene's germline CDR1 is MGHRA and CDR2 YSYEKL. The trim removed 1 base at V and 7 bases at J, leaving 7 bases unmatched.

The V and J genes are TRBV6-1 and TRBJ2-3; D is unresolved. The germline gives CDR1 MNHNS, CDR2 SASEGT. V dropped 7 bases and J dropped 1 base, with 12 bases sitting between them. The CDR3 has 14 amino acids. CDR3 sequence reads: CASMGFQRTDTQYF. For the CDR3, the DNA is TGTGCCAGCATGGGGTTTCAGCGCACAGATACGCAGTATTTT.

The chain carries TRBV15 and TRBJ1-2, with 7 nucleotides matching TRBD1. Trimming took 3 bases from V and 8 from J; bases not matched to a gene: 9. Germline CDR1 LNHNV, CDR2 YYDKDF (reference sequence). The CDR3 is 14 amino acids. The DNA for the CDR3 is TGTGCCACCAGCAGCCCAGACAGGGATGGGGGCTACACCTTC. The encoded protein is CATSSPDRDGGYTF. Together with reference TRBV15 and TRBJ1-2, the CDR3 gives the full variable domain: DAMVIQNPRYQVTQFGKPVTLSCSQTLNHNVMYWYQQKSSQAPKLLFHYYDKDFNNEADTPDNFQSRRPNTSFCFLDIRSPGLGDTAMYLCATSSPDRDGGYTFGSGTRLTVV.

V is TRBV5-1 and J is TRBJ2-7; no reliable D call. Germline CDR1 SGHRS, CDR2 YFSETQ. This CDR3 is 13 amino acids long. Between the trimmed V and J ends, which lost 4 bases and 6 bases, there was a span of 14 bases. The CDR3 sequence: CASSDLLGGEQYF. The CDR3 coding sequence is TGCGCCAGCAGCGACCTCCTTGGCGGCGAGCAGTACTTC.

The CDR3 loop reads CASTSNIAGGHGDTQYF. The CDR3, as DNA: TGTGCCAGCACATCAAACATAGCGGGAGGGCATGGAGATACGCAGTATTTT. This chain connects TRBV2 to TRBJ2-3; TRBD2 matches 11 bases. V was clipped by 7 bases and J by 5 bases; unmatched bases: 14. CDR3 size: 17 residues. The germline V gene has CDR1 SNHLY and CDR2 FYNNEI.